The 25 T cell receptor beta chains in this list originate from one sample, sequenced in a study of CD8 T cells in Susac syndrome. An amount of RNA that ranged from roughly 0.45 to 1 ug was reverse transcribed with random hexamers. TCRdb re-derived calls from the immunoSEQ multiplex PCR reads in MiXCR, one entry per CDR3 protein. Altogether about 73,000 distinct CDR3 sequences are present, about 95% being singletons, with the ten largest covering roughly 0.4%. Sequencing was done on a sample of CD8+ T cells from PBMCs. The receptors come from a human donor with multiple sclerosis.

CDR3 residues: CASSLDSPEQFF. In DNA, the CDR3 is TGTGCCAGCAGCTTAGACAGCCCTGAGCAGTTCTTC. The V gene is TRBV11-2, the J gene TRBJ2-1; D is uncertain. The V gene's germline CDR1 is SGHAT and CDR2 FQNNGV. The CDR3 length is 12 residues. The germline V and J ends were trimmed by 0 bases and 9 bases, with 6 bases remaining between them.

The chain is built from TRBV20-1 and TRBJ2-7; TRBD2 is a possible D gene (5 bases). Per germline, CDR1 DFQATT and CDR2 SNEGSKA (reference sequence). The CDR3 has 14 amino acids. Trimming stripped 0 bases from V and 4 bases from J, with 13 bases between. The CDR3 region is CSARDRGGLYEQYF. The CDR3 coding sequence is TGCAGTGCTAGAGATCGCGGCGGGTTGTACGAGCAGTACTTC.

The CDR3 sequence is CASSLTGGEQPQYF. CDR3 DNA sequence: TGTGCCAGCAGTCTGACAGGGGGCGAGCAGCCCCAGTACTTC. This rearrangement joins TRBV27 to TRBJ2-5, with TRBD1 identical over 10 bases. V gave up 5 bases and J gave up 9 bases; unmatched junction bases: 9. The CDR3 sequence is 14 residues long. The germline V gene has CDR1 MNHEY and CDR2 SMNVEV (reference sequence).

The chain uses TRBV5-4 and TRBJ1-1; D remains unclear. Trimming removed 1 base at V and 1 base at J, with 5 bases between. The CDR3 length is 13 residues. Germline V CDR1 and CDR2: SGHNT, YYREEE (reference sequence). The CDR3 DNA follows: TGTGCCAGCAGCTTGATAGGGAACACTGAAGCTTTCTTT. Translation: CASSLIGNTEAFF.

The V and J genes are TRBV29-1 and TRBJ1-2; D is unclear. In germline, CDR1 is SQVTM, CDR2 ANQGSEA. V shed 6 bases and J shed 4 bases, with 9 bases lying between them. There are 11 residues in the CDR3. In nucleotides, the CDR3 is TGCAGCGTAAGGAGCCCCTATGGCTACACCTTC. This gives the protein CSVRSPYGYTF. Based on the CDR3 plus reference TRBV29-1 and TRBJ1-2, the full variable domain is SAVISQKPSRDICQRGTSLTIQCQVDSQVTMMFWYRQQPGQSLTLIATANQGSEATYESGFVIDKFPISRPNLTFSTLTVSNMSPEDSSIYLCSVRSPYGYTFGSGTRLTVV.

The chain employs TRBV29-1 and TRBJ2-3; no reliable D call. Trimming removed 2 bases at V and 0 bases at J, with 12 bases between. CDR1 is SQVTM, CDR2 ANQGSEA, per germline. There are 15 residues in the CDR3. The CDR3 nucleotides are TGCAGCGTTGAACGGACGGGCGCTAGCACAGATACGCAGTATTTT. It yields the protein CSVERTGASTDTQYF.

The genes are TRBV2 and TRBJ2-5; D may be TRBD1 or TRBD2 (5 bases each). Germline-derived CDR1 and CDR2 are SNHLY and FYNNEI. The CDR3 is 16 amino acids. V lost 2 bases to trimming and J lost 4 bases, with 17 bases between them. Written as DNA, the CDR3 is TGTGCCAGCAGTGAATCGGGCGGGTTGGGGCCAGAGACCCAGTACTTC. It codes for CASSESGGLGPETQYF.

The rearrangement joins TRBV7-6 to TRBJ2-7, with TRBD1 identical over 7 bases. The V and J ends lost 1 base and 2 bases, in that order; junction bases with no gene match: 2. CDR3 length: 14 residues. Germline CDR1 SGHVS, CDR2 FNYEAQ. This chain's CDR3 is CASSLGTGPYEQYF. CDR3 in DNA: TGTGCCAGCAGCTTAGGGACAGGTCCCTACGAGCAGTACTTC.

The chain joins TRBV5-6 to TRBJ2-7; D remains unclear. Germline-derived CDR1 and CDR2 are SGHDT and YYEEEE. Deletions cut 2 bases from V and 3 bases from J, with 6 bases between. The CDR3 totals 12 residues. The CDR3 DNA reads as TGTGCCAGCAGCTTATCTGACTACGAGCAGTACTTC. Protein: CASSLSDYEQYF.

The chain recombines TRBV9 with TRBJ2-7; 7 bases are a match to TRBD2. With V trimmed by 0 bases and J by 3 bases, 3 bases remained unmatched. This CDR3 has 14 residues. Germline CDR1 reads SGDLS; CDR2 reads YYNGEE. Here the CDR3 DNA reads TGTGCCAGCAGCGTAGAAGCGGGGTTCTACGAGCAGTACTTC. Translation gives CASSVEAGFYEQYF.

V usage is TRBV5-1 and J usage is TRBJ2-7; TRBD2 matches at 12 bases. J gave up 7 bases and V 2 bases, and 10 bases lay outside the gene matches. The germline CDR1 and CDR2 sequences are SGHRS and YFSETQ. The CDR3 length is 16 residues. CDR3 DNA sequence: TGCGCCAGCAGCTTAAGTCCTAGCGGGAGGGCCTGGGAGCAGTACTTC. Its translation: CASSLSPSGRAWEQYF. Filled out from reference TRBV5-1 and TRBJ2-7, the complete variable domain reads KAGVTQTPRYLIKTRGQQVTLSCSPISGHRSVSWYQQTPGQGLQFLFEYFSETQRNKGNFPGRFSGRQFSNSRSEMNVSTLELGDSALYLCASSLSPSGRAWEQYFGPGTRLTVT.

This chain uses TRBV4-1 with TRBJ1-2; tentatively, D is TRBD1 (5 bases). The CDR3 is 15 amino acids. Trimming took 4 bases from V and 4 from J, leaving 16 bases between them. CDR1 is MGHRA, CDR2 YSYEKL, per germline. The CDR3 sequence is CASSPGTSRSYGYTF. CDR3 DNA sequence: TGCGCCAGCAGCCCAGGGACCTCAAGGAGCTATGGCTACACCTTC.

The chain employs TRBV30 and TRBJ2-1, with TRBD2 as a possible D gene (5 bases). The V end was cut by 5 bases, the J end by 8 bases, with 13 bases between. The CDR3 consists of 12 residues. Germline CDR1 is GTSNPN and CDR2 is SVGIG (reference sequence). In DNA form, the CDR3 reads TGTGCCTGGGAGGGCCCTTCGTATGAGCAGTTCTTC. It translates to CAWEGPSYEQFF.

Comments on this clonotype: An end of the junction does not agree with germline; a read error may underlie this. The V call is TRBV7-2, the J call TRBJ2-3; possible D gene TRBD2, 6 bases. Germline-derived CDR1 and CDR2 are SGHTA and FQGNSA. The CDR3 is made up of 15 amino acids. In DNA form, the CDR3 reads TGTGCCAGCAGCCTAGCCCCGGGAGGCACAGATACGCAGTATTTT. It codes for CASSLAPGGTDTQYF.

This chain links TRBV14 with TRBJ2-3; no reliable D call. This CDR3 has 13 amino acids. The germline gives CDR1 SGHDN, CDR2 FVKESK. V gave up 3 bases and J gave up 5 bases, with 9 bases separating them. CDR3 bases: TGTGCCAGCAGCCATCCTCTCGGAGATACGCAGTATTTT. It translates to CASSHPLGDTQYF.

In this sample, this clonotype turned up once. This chain connects TRBV6-2 or TRBV6-3 to TRBJ2-7; 8 nucleotides line up with TRBD2. CDR1 and CDR2 from the germline V gene are MNHEY and SVGEGT. This CDR3 comprises 14 residues. Unmatched junction bases numbered 9, after V lost 6 bases and J lost 5 bases. The CDR3 here is CASRTRGLGDEQYF. The CDR3 coding sequence is TGTGCCAGCAGGACGCGGGGACTAGGGGACGAGCAGTACTTC.

This clonotype has just one count. The J gene is TRBJ2-7, the V gene TRBV27; TRBD2 might be the D (5 bases). Trimming removed 0 bases from V and 3 bases from J, with 12 bases in between. The CDR3 extends over 15 amino acids. Germline V gives CDR1 MNHEY, CDR2 SMNVEV (reference sequence). DNA of the CDR3: TGTGCCAGCAGTTTATCCGGGGTCCTAATCTACGAGCAGTACTTC. This sequence encodes CASSLSGVLIYEQYF.

The chain employs TRBV4-3 and TRBJ2-7; 12 nucleotides line up with TRBD1. From germline, CDR1 is LGHNA and CDR2 YSLEER. The CDR3 consists of 15 residues. The trim removed 3 bases at V and 2 bases at J, leaving 2 bases unmatched. The CDR3 DNA reads as TGCGCCAGCAGCCAGGGGACAGGGGGCGCCTACGAGCAGTACTTC. Protein product: CASSQGTGGAYEQYF.

The chain has TRBV5-6 and TRBJ2-7; 9 positions agree with TRBD1. Germline V CDR1 and CDR2: SGHDT, YYEEEE. This CDR3 is built from 19 residues. The V gene end was trimmed by 4 bases and the J gene end by 0 bases; junction bases not matched to a gene: 17. CDR3 loop: CASSTLRPPGQGPSYEQYF. CDR3 DNA: TGTGCCAGCAGCACCCTCCGCCCTCCGGGACAGGGCCCCTCCTACGAGCAGTACTTC.

The chain uses TRBV27 and TRBJ1-2; the D gene is possibly TRBD1 (6 bases). Germline lookup yields CDR1 MNHEY and CDR2 SMNVEV (reference sequence). This CDR3 spans 14 amino acids. V lost 6 bases, J lost 7 bases, and 18 bases lay in between. CDR3 loop: CASSQSGAGFGYTF. The CDR3 region has the DNA TGTGCCAGCAGCCAATCGGGGGCAGGGTTTGGCTACACCTTC.

V usage is TRBV24-1 and J usage is TRBJ2-1; TRBD1 aligns across 7 bases. J gave up 8 bases and V 4 bases, and 4 bases lay outside the gene matches. Germline V gene data show CDR1 as KGHDR and CDR2 as SFDVKD. The CDR3 is 13 residues long. DNA for the CDR3: TGTGCCACCAGTGACACCGACAGGGATGAGCAGTTCTTC. It translates to CATSDTDRDEQFF.

The V call is TRBV27, the J call TRBJ2-3; D not resolved. V shed 8 bases and J shed 9 bases, with 9 bases lying between them. Germline V gene data show CDR1 as MNHEY and CDR2 as SMNVEV (reference sequence). The CDR3 is 10 amino acids. This CDR3 is CASGYDTQYF. CDR3 sequence (DNA): TGTGCCAGCGGGTACGACACGCAGTATTTT.

The rearrangement links TRBV9 to TRBJ2-1; 7 bases align to TRBD1. V trimming: 0 bases; J trimming: 7 bases; junction bases outside the gene matches: 7. The CDR3 is made up of 15 amino acids. The germline V gene has CDR1 SGDLS and CDR2 YYNGEE. The CDR3: CASSVGSTRGNEQFF. DNA of the CDR3: TGTGCCAGCAGCGTAGGGTCTACCAGGGGGAATGAGCAGTTCTTC. The full variable domain, with the rest looked up from reference TRBV9 and TRBJ2-1, is DSGVTQTPKHLITATGQRVTLRCSPRSGDLSVYWYQQSLDQGLQFLIQYYNGEERAKGNILERFSAQQFPDLHSELNLSSLELGDSALYFCASSVGSTRGNEQFFGPGTRLTVL.

This chain links TRBV5-6 with TRBJ1-2; D possibly corresponds to TRBD1 (5 bases). The CDR3 spans 16 residues. Trimming took off 0 bases at V and 2 bases at J, with 14 bases between the two ends. The germline CDR1 and CDR2 sequences are SGHDT and YYEEEE. CDR3 region: CASSLESGPGNYGYTF. CDR3 nucleotides: TGTGCCAGCAGCTTGGAGAGCGGCCCAGGGAACTATGGCTACACCTTC.

The chain carries TRBV4-1 and TRBJ2-1; D possibly corresponds to TRBD2 (5 bases). The CDR3 extends over 16 amino acids. V was pared by 4 bases and J by 0 bases, with 13 bases between. CDR1 MGHRA and CDR2 YSYEKL come from the germline V gene. The CDR3 bases are TGCGCCAGCAGCCTAACCCCCGGACTCTCCTACAATGAGCAGTTCTTC. Its translation: CASSLTPGLSYNEQFF.